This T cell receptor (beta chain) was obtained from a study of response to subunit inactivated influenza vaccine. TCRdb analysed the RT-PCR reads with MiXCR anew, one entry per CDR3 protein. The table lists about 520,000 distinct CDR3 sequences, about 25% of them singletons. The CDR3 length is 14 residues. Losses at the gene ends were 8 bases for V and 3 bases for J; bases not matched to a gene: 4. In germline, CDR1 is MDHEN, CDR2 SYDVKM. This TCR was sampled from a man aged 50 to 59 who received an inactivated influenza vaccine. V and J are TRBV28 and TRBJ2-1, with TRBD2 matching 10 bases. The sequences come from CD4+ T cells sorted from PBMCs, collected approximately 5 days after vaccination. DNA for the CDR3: TGTGCCAGCTTTAGCGGGAGGTTCTACAATGAGCAGTTCTTC. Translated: CASFSGRFYNEQFF.